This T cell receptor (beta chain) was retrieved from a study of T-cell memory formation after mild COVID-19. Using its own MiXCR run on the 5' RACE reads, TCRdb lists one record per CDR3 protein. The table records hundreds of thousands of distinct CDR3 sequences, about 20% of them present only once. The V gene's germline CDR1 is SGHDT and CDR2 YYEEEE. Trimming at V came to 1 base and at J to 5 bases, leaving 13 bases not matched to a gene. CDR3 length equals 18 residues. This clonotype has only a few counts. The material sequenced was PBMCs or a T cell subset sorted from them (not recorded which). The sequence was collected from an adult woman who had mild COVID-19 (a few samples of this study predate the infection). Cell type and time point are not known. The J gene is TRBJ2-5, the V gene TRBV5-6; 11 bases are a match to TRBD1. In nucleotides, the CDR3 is TGTGCCAGCAGCTTGTTAGGACAGGGGGCGTTTCGAGTGGAGACCCAGTACTTC. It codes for CASSLLGQGAFRVETQYF.